This T cell receptor (beta chain) comes out of a study of post-analysis software for immune sequencing data. General study findings and limits: Patients used several TRBV segments, including TRBV5-6, TRBV5-1 and TRBV20-1, more often than controls.

The germline V and J ends were trimmed by 5 bases and 0 bases, with 12 bases remaining between them. In germline, CDR1 is SGHRS, CDR2 YFSETQ. This CDR3 is 15 amino acids long. Comment on this clonotype: Its antigen remains unknown.

Carried by the TCR beta cDNA libraries were unique molecular identifiers. TCRdb itself ran the PCR reads through MiXCR, one entry per CDR3 protein. The repertoire holds about 810,000 distinct CDR3 sequences, with 53% as singletons. This receptor was obtained from a girl between 10 and 17 years old with multiple sclerosis. V gene TRBV5-1 combines with J gene TRBJ2-1, with D unresolved. The sequenced material came from blood. Written as DNA, the CDR3 is TGCGCCAGCAGTAGACAAACCAACTCCTACAATGAGCAGTTCTTC. This translates into CASSRQTNSYNEQFF.